What follows are 9 T cell receptor beta chains derived from one specimen sequenced in a study of blood T cells in healthy people across ages. The authors ran a second PCR of roughly 6 to 12 cycles using a sample-barcoded 5' primer and a J-beta primer mix. In TCRdb, the 5' RACE reads were re-called with MiXCR into one record per CDR3 protein. This sample has 980,000 or so distinct CDR3 sequences, with under 50% found just once. Sequenced material: blood. The receptors here all came from a man aged 25 to 45 in good health.

Notes on this clonotype: Mismatch with germline at one junction end may stem from a read error. The genes are TRBV28 and TRBJ2-1, with TRBD1 matching 9 bases. The germline gives CDR1 MDHEN, CDR2 SYDVKM. The CDR3 has 18 amino acids. DNA of the CDR3: TGTGCCGGCAGCTCCCTTATAAACAGGGGGCTGTCCTACAATGAGCAGTTCTTC. It translates to CAGSSLINRGLSYNEQFF.

V is TRBV11-3 and J is TRBJ2-5, with a possible D match to TRBD2 (5 bases). Germline V gives CDR1 SGHNT, CDR2 YENEEA. The CDR3 sequence is 15 residues long. V gave up 2 bases and J gave up 7 bases, with 17 bases separating them. The CDR3 DNA is TGTGCCAGCAGCTTAACGAGGGATACTCGTTGGACCCAGTACTTC. It specifies CASSLTRDTRWTQYF.

The chain links TRBV5-1 to TRBJ2-1; 12 bases are shared with TRBD2. Germline lookup yields CDR1 SGHRS and CDR2 YFSETQ. Trimming removed 3 bases from V and 3 bases from J; junction bases left unmatched: 4. The CDR3 spans 16 residues. CDR3 protein: CASSSTSGGFYNEQFF. In nucleotides, the CDR3 is TGCGCCAGCAGCTCGACTAGCGGGGGTTTCTACAATGAGCAGTTCTTC.

This clonotype was observed a few times. The chain uses TRBV29-1 and TRBJ1-2, with unresolved D. The V gene lost 6 bases and the J gene lost 2 bases, with 13 bases spanning the gap. The CDR3 is made up of 13 amino acids. Germline V gene lookup returns CDR1 SQVTM and CDR2 ANQGSEA. This CDR3 reads CSVVPPRNYGYTF. CDR3 coding DNA: TGCAGCGTAGTGCCCCCTCGAAACTATGGCTACACCTTC.

The rearrangement links TRBV6-2 or TRBV6-3 to TRBJ2-1; maybe TRBD2 (6 bases). CDR1 is MNHEY, CDR2 SVGEGT, per germline. CDR3 length: 16 amino acids. Trimming stripped 5 bases from V and 4 bases from J, with 18 bases between. CDR3 DNA: TGTGCCAGCAGTAGCTCGACGGGGGAGGCTTACAATGAGCAGTTCTTC. This encodes CASSSSTGEAYNEQFF.

J is TRBJ1-4 and V is TRBV6-1; 9 bases line up with TRBD1. V gave up 6 bases and J gave up 6 bases; unmatched junction bases: 5. The CDR3 covers 14 residues. In germline, CDR1 is MNHNS, CDR2 SASEGT. The CDR3 bases are TGTGCCAGCAGAGAGACAGGGGGGCATGAAAAACTGTTTTTT. Its protein is CASRETGGHEKLFF.

This clonotype was seen a few times. This rearrangement joins TRBV7-2 to TRBJ2-5; D might be TRBD2 (7 bases). The closer fit of TRBJ2-7 to the DNA end suggests the J call may be wrong. The CDR3 extends over 15 amino acids. CDR1 SGHTA and CDR2 FQGNSA come from the germline V gene. The CDR3 spells CASSEGGGLLYEQYF. The CDR3 region has the DNA TGTGCCAGCAGCGAAGGGGGGGGACTTCTCTACGAGCAGTACTTC.

This clonotype was counted ten times or more. The gene calls are TRBV4-2 and TRBJ2-3; 7 nucleotides line up with TRBD2. V lost 0 bases and J lost 1; bases outside the gene matches: 4. Germline V lookup: CDR1 LGHNA, CDR2 YNFKEQ. CDR3 length equals 16 residues. Here the CDR3 DNA reads TGTGCCAGCAGCCAAGAGTGGAGCGGGGGCACAGATACGCAGTATTTT. It encodes CASSQEWSGGTDTQYF.

This clonotype was counted a few times. The chain carries TRBV7-3 and TRBJ2-1; D is unresolved. The CDR3 spans 15 residues. V was clipped by 8 bases and J by 5 bases, with 19 bases between them. Germline V gives CDR1 SGHTA, CDR2 FQGTGA. CDR3 nucleotide sequence: TGTGCCAGCGGAAAGTCTGGTTCTGCCCACAATGAGCAGTTCTTC. Protein product: CASGKSGSAHNEQFF.